The rows below give T cell receptor beta chains drawn from one sample of a study of T cell responses to AZD1222 COVID-19 vaccine. Produced via immunoSEQ multiplex PCR; TCRdb's table is partial and in-frame only. The table lists approximately 190,000 clones, approximately 94% of them singletons, with around 1% in the top ten. Sequenced material: peripheral blood, taken 28 days after the second AZD1222 dose. The receptors were gathered from an adult who received the AZD1222 COVID-19 vaccine. Each CDR3 is given with its conserved first and last residue. The D gene is left open where the match is weak. Size is stated for part of the rows, as once, few or many counts, or as a class when the clone is expanded.

d_call: NA; v_call: TRBV14; clone_size: few; j_call: TRBJ1-1; cdr3_aa: CASSPRMNTEAFF; cdr3_nt: TGTGCCAGCAGCCCCCGGATGAACACTGAAGCTTTCTTT
d_call: NA; v_call: TRBV9; clone_size: once; j_call: TRBJ2-2; cdr3_aa: CARVDNTGELFF; cdr3_nt: TGTGCCAGGGTCGATAACACCGGGGAGCTGTTTTTT
d_call: TRBD2; v_call: TRBV10-3; clone_size: once; j_call: TRBJ2-1; cdr3_aa: CAISESGSGGTNEQFF; cdr3_nt: TGTGCCATCAGTGAGTCTGGAAGCGGGGGAACGAATGAGCAGTTCTTC
d_call: NA; v_call: TRBV5-1; clone_size: NA; j_call: TRBJ2-1; cdr3_aa: CASSLGQTGEFF; cdr3_nt: TGCGCCAGCAGCTTGGGTCAGACTGGGGAGTTCTTC
d_call: NA; v_call: TRBV6-5; clone_size: NA; j_call: TRBJ1-3; cdr3_aa: CASLGSFSGNTIYF; cdr3_nt: TGTGCCAGCCTAGGGTCATTCTCTGGAAACACCATATATTTT
d_call: TRBD2; v_call: TRBV6-2/TRBV6-3; clone_size: NA; j_call: TRBJ2-1; cdr3_aa: CASSYRSGGNEQFF; cdr3_nt: TGTGCCAGCAGTTACCGCAGCGGGGGGAATGAGCAGTTCTTC
d_call: NA; v_call: TRBV20-1; clone_size: NA; j_call: TRBJ1-2; cdr3_aa: CSASEGRDGYTF; cdr3_nt: TGCAGTGCTAGTGAGGGGCGAGATGGCTACACCTTC
d_call: TRBD1; v_call: TRBV5-6; clone_size: NA; j_call: TRBJ2-5; cdr3_aa: CASSLRGTGGETQYF; cdr3_nt: TGTGCCAGCAGCTTGCGTGGGACAGGGGGTGAGACCCAGTACTTC
d_call: NA; v_call: TRBV4-1; clone_size: NA; j_call: TRBJ1-3; cdr3_aa: CASSQWVGVLSSGNTIYF; cdr3_nt: TGCGCCAGCAGCCAATGGGTTGGAGTTTTAAGCTCTGGAAACACCATATATTTT
d_call: TRBD1; v_call: TRBV9; clone_size: few; j_call: TRBJ1-1; cdr3_aa: CASSVATGVAFF; cdr3_nt: TGTGCCAGCAGCGTAGCAACAGGGGTGGCTTTCTTT
d_call: NA; v_call: TRBV5-1; clone_size: NA; j_call: TRBJ1-1; cdr3_aa: CASSLGRGPLNTEAFF; cdr3_nt: TGCGCCAGCAGCTTGGGCAGGGGCCCCCTGAACACTGAAGCTTTCTTT
d_call: NA; v_call: TRBV19; clone_size: NA; j_call: TRBJ2-3; cdr3_aa: CASSVPGSDTQYF; cdr3_nt: TGTGCCAGTAGTGTCCCCGGGTCAGATACGCAGTATTTT
d_call: NA; v_call: TRBV28; clone_size: NA; j_call: TRBJ2-7; cdr3_aa: CASGLEGRGDEQYF; cdr3_nt: TGTGCCAGCGGCCTTGAGGGCAGGGGAGACGAGCAGTACTTC
d_call: NA; v_call: TRBV21-1; clone_size: NA; j_call: TRBJ1-2; cdr3_aa: CASSKKGHLSYGYTF; cdr3_nt: TGTGCCAGCAGCAAAAAGGGACACCTTAGCTATGGCTACACCTTC
d_call: NA; v_call: TRBV27; clone_size: NA; j_call: TRBJ2-2; cdr3_aa: CASSHAGSKATGELFF; cdr3_nt: TGTGCCAGCAGTCACGCGGGGTCCAAAGCCACCGGGGAGCTGTTTTTT
d_call: TRBD1; v_call: TRBV18; clone_size: NA; j_call: TRBJ1-1; cdr3_aa: CASSPDRVAEAFF; cdr3_nt: TGTGCCAGCTCACCAGACAGGGTCGCTGAAGCTTTCTTT
d_call: TRBD2; v_call: TRBV6-5; clone_size: NA; j_call: TRBJ2-7; cdr3_aa: CASSYQGLAGTYEQYF; cdr3_nt: TGTGCCAGCAGTTACCAGGGGTTAGCGGGGACCTACGAGCAGTACTTC
d_call: NA; v_call: TRBV6-1; clone_size: few; j_call: TRBJ2-7; cdr3_aa: CASSESPGYEQYF; cdr3_nt: TGTGCCAGCAGTGAAAGTCCCGGCTACGAGCAGTACTTC
d_call: NA; v_call: TRBV11-2; clone_size: once; j_call: TRBJ2-1; cdr3_aa: CASSRSGVLNEQFF; cdr3_nt: TGTGCCAGCAGCCGATCAGGGGTCCTCAATGAGCAGTTCTTC
d_call: NA; v_call: TRBV7-2; clone_size: once; j_call: TRBJ1-6; cdr3_aa: CASSSGGSSPLHF; cdr3_nt: TGTGCCAGCAGCTCCGGGGGTAGTTCACCCCTCCACTTT
d_call: NA; v_call: TRBV12-5; clone_size: once; j_call: TRBJ1-6; cdr3_aa: CASGLVLGPASSYNSPLHF; cdr3_nt: TGTGCTAGTGGTTTGGTACTTGGGCCCGCAAGCTCCTATAATTCACCCCTCCACTTT
d_call: NA; v_call: TRBV5-1; clone_size: NA; j_call: TRBJ1-4; cdr3_aa: CASRNGQLNEKLFF; cdr3_nt: TGCGCCAGCAGAAATGGACAGCTTAATGAAAAACTGTTTTTT
d_call: NA; v_call: TRBV10-3; clone_size: few; j_call: TRBJ2-5; cdr3_aa: CAISESVIGLRKETQYF; cdr3_nt: TGTGCCATCAGTGAGTCTGTGATTGGACTCCGAAAAGAGACCCAGTACTTC
d_call: NA; v_call: TRBV5-6; clone_size: NA; j_call: TRBJ1-1; cdr3_aa: CASSRSRWGTNTEAFF; cdr3_nt: TGTGCCAGCAGCCGGAGTAGGTGGGGGACGAACACTGAAGCTTTCTTT
d_call: NA; v_call: TRBV6-5; clone_size: NA; j_call: TRBJ2-7; cdr3_aa: CATLGDSYEQYF; cdr3_nt: TGTGCCACCCTGGGGGATTCCTACGAGCAGTACTTC
d_call: NA; v_call: TRBV19; clone_size: NA; j_call: TRBJ2-2; cdr3_aa: CASTESGASGWTGELFF; cdr3_nt: TGTGCCAGTACTGAGAGTGGGGCTAGTGGTTGGACCGGGGAGCTGTTTTTT
d_call: NA; v_call: TRBV27; clone_size: once; j_call: TRBJ2-2; cdr3_aa: CAIAGSNTGELFF; cdr3_nt: TGTGCCATCGCGGGGTCGAACACCGGGGAGCTGTTTTTT
d_call: NA; v_call: TRBV5-1; clone_size: NA; j_call: TRBJ1-2; cdr3_aa: CASSLSVGHYGYTF; cdr3_nt: TGCGCCAGCAGCTTGAGTGTGGGTCACTATGGCTACACCTTC
d_call: NA; v_call: TRBV5-1; clone_size: NA; j_call: TRBJ1-3; cdr3_aa: CASRSGPEPGNTIYF; cdr3_nt: TGCGCCAGCAGGAGTGGACCTGAGCCTGGAAACACCATATATTTT
d_call: NA; v_call: TRBV28; clone_size: NA; j_call: TRBJ1-1; cdr3_aa: CASSLLSQLLSNTEAFF; cdr3_nt: TGTGCCAGCAGTTTATTGTCCCAATTACTTTCAAACACTGAAGCTTTCTTT
d_call: NA; v_call: TRBV6-5; clone_size: medium-sized; j_call: TRBJ2-5; cdr3_aa: CASSYSTLGQETQYF; cdr3_nt: TGTGCCAGCAGTTACTCGACGTTGGGTCAAGAGACCCAGTACTTC
d_call: NA; v_call: TRBV7-6; clone_size: NA; j_call: TRBJ1-1; cdr3_aa: CASSARVNTEAFF; cdr3_nt: TGTGCCAGCAGCGCCAGGGTGAACACTGAAGCTTTCTTT
d_call: NA; v_call: TRBV4-1; clone_size: NA; j_call: TRBJ2-4; cdr3_aa: CASSQGSGEAKNIQYF; cdr3_nt: TGCGCCAGCAGCCAAGGGTCAGGGGAGGCCAAAAACATTCAGTACTTC
d_call: NA; v_call: TRBV27; clone_size: NA; j_call: TRBJ1-1; cdr3_aa: CASSYIPATEAFF; cdr3_nt: TGTGCCAGCAGTTATATTCCTGCCACTGAAGCTTTCTTT
d_call: NA; v_call: TRBV29-1; clone_size: NA; j_call: TRBJ1-3; cdr3_aa: CSVLLELSGNTIYF; cdr3_nt: TGCAGCGTTTTACTCGAGCTCTCTGGAAACACCATATATTTT
d_call: TRBD2; v_call: TRBV25-1; clone_size: NA; j_call: TRBJ2-2; cdr3_aa: CASSHRLADTGELFF; cdr3_nt: TGTGCCAGCAGCCACCGACTAGCGGACACCGGGGAGCTGTTTTTT
d_call: NA; v_call: TRBV7-9; clone_size: NA; j_call: TRBJ2-1; cdr3_aa: CASSLGSGRSSYNEQFF; cdr3_nt: TGTGCCAGCAGCTTAGGATCAGGGCGGAGCTCCTACAATGAGCAGTTCTTC
d_call: TRBD1; v_call: TRBV5-1; clone_size: NA; j_call: TRBJ2-3; cdr3_aa: CASSDGQGNTDTQYF; cdr3_nt: TGCGCCAGCAGCGACGGACAGGGAAACACAGATACGCAGTATTTT
d_call: NA; v_call: TRBV18; clone_size: NA; j_call: TRBJ1-1; cdr3_aa: CASSLDTNTEAFF; cdr3_nt: TGTGCCAGCTCTCTGGACACGAACACTGAAGCTTTCTTT
d_call: TRBD1; v_call: TRBV5-1; clone_size: NA; j_call: TRBJ2-3; cdr3_aa: CASSQGQGDTQYF; cdr3_nt: TGCGCCAGCAGCCAAGGACAGGGAGATACGCAGTATTTT
d_call: NA; v_call: TRBV6-5; clone_size: NA; j_call: TRBJ2-7; cdr3_aa: CASSWTDLYEQYF; cdr3_nt: TGTGCCAGCAGTTGGACAGATCTTTACGAGCAGTACTTC
d_call: NA; v_call: TRBV10-3; clone_size: once; j_call: TRBJ1-5; cdr3_aa: CAISDRNQPQHF; cdr3_nt: TGTGCCATCAGTGACAGAAATCAGCCCCAGCATTTT
d_call: NA; v_call: TRBV7-6; clone_size: NA; j_call: TRBJ1-1; cdr3_aa: CASSPLRVESF; cdr3_nt: TGTGCCAGCAGCCCGTTGCGGGTTGAGTCCTTT
d_call: NA; v_call: TRBV15; clone_size: NA; j_call: TRBJ2-6; cdr3_aa: CATSSPGVTGANVLTF; cdr3_nt: TGTGCCACCAGCAGCCCTGGGGTGACTGGGGCCAACGTCCTGACTTTC
d_call: NA; v_call: TRBV7-9; clone_size: NA; j_call: TRBJ1-2; cdr3_aa: CASSSTPNYGYTF; cdr3_nt: TGTGCCAGCAGCTCAACACCGAACTATGGCTACACCTTC
d_call: TRBD2; v_call: TRBV7-2; clone_size: once; j_call: TRBJ2-2; cdr3_aa: CASSPAGVRTGELFF; cdr3_nt: TGTGCCAGCAGCCCCGCGGGGGTTCGCACCGGGGAGCTGTTTTTT
d_call: TRBD1; v_call: TRBV15; clone_size: NA; j_call: TRBJ1-5; cdr3_aa: CATSVGQAHKDF; cdr3_nt: TGTGCCACCAGCGTAGGACAGGCCCATAAAGATTTT
d_call: NA; v_call: TRBV7-2; clone_size: NA; j_call: TRBJ1-6; cdr3_aa: CASSLKGTNSPLHF; cdr3_nt: TGTGCCAGCAGCTTAAAAGGGACTAATTCACCCCTCCACTTT
d_call: NA; v_call: TRBV6-1; clone_size: NA; j_call: TRBJ1-5; cdr3_aa: CASSEDQPQHF; cdr3_nt: TGTGCCAGCAGTGAAGATCAGCCCCAGCATTTT
d_call: TRBD2; v_call: TRBV12-3/TRBV12-4; clone_size: NA; j_call: TRBJ2-3; cdr3_aa: CASSLLGLGGYF; cdr3_nt: TGTGCCAGCAGTTTACTGGGACTAGGGGGGTATTTT
d_call: NA; v_call: TRBV5-4; clone_size: NA; j_call: TRBJ2-5; cdr3_aa: CASRSQGFQETQYF; cdr3_nt: TGTGCCAGCAGATCGCAGGGGTTCCAAGAGACCCAGTACTTC
d_call: NA; v_call: TRBV3-1/TRBV3-2; clone_size: NA; j_call: TRBJ1-6; cdr3_aa: CASSRRGQEGSPLHF; cdr3_nt: TGTGCCAGCAGCCGTCGTGGGCAGGAAGGTTCACCCCTCCACTTT
d_call: NA; v_call: TRBV2; clone_size: once; j_call: TRBJ1-5; cdr3_aa: CASSEGGVGRQPQHF; cdr3_nt: TGTGCCAGCAGTGAAGGTGGGGTGGGAAGGCAGCCCCAGCATTTT
d_call: TRBD1; v_call: TRBV11-2; clone_size: NA; j_call: TRBJ2-7; cdr3_aa: CASSHSPGTGSYEQYF; cdr3_nt: TGTGCCAGCAGCCATTCCCCTGGGACAGGGTCCTACGAGCAGTACTTC
d_call: TRBD1; v_call: TRBV4-2; clone_size: NA; j_call: TRBJ1-1; cdr3_aa: CASSLSIPGQGAEVTEAFF; cdr3_nt: TGTGCCAGCAGCCTCTCGATTCCGGGACAGGGGGCTGAGGTCACTGAAGCTTTCTTT
d_call: NA; v_call: TRBV10-2; clone_size: NA; j_call: TRBJ2-1; cdr3_aa: CASSEQGTYNEQFF; cdr3_nt: TGCGCCAGCAGTGAACAGGGCACCTACAATGAGCAGTTCTTC
d_call: TRBD1; v_call: TRBV18; clone_size: once; j_call: TRBJ1-2; cdr3_aa: CASSPETGGNYGYTF; cdr3_nt: TGTGCCAGCTCACCGGAGACAGGGGGTAACTATGGCTACACCTTC
d_call: NA; v_call: TRBV19; clone_size: once; j_call: TRBJ1-3; cdr3_aa: CASTLNRGGLSGNTIYF; cdr3_nt: TGTGCCAGTACCCTAAATAGGGGGGGTCTGAGCGGAAACACCATATATTTT
d_call: NA; v_call: TRBV11-2; clone_size: NA; j_call: TRBJ1-1; cdr3_aa: CASSLHGYTEAFF; cdr3_nt: TGTGCCAGCAGCCTACACGGGTACACTGAAGCTTTCTTT